The entry below gives a single T cell receptor (beta chain) sequence along with its context. This clonotype was recorded at least ten times. Its antigen is still unknown. No base qualities exist here, and no much larger clone lies one base off it. The data were obtained in a study of identical twins (dated by TCRdb to the mid-2010s). Looking at the study overall: TCR alpha and beta repertoires from monozygotic twins, unrelated adults of various ages and cord blood were deep-sequenced to test whether fetal clonotypes persist. To rule out contamination, the twin experiments were replicated at different times with different library preparation protocols. What the work shows at the level of the full study, not this receptor alone: Out-of-frame TCR alpha sharing in monozygotic twins was systematically underestimated by recombination models, whereas sharing between unrelated individuals was in agreement with the recombination models. Out-of-frame TCR alpha sequences shared between twins showed an excess of low generation-probability sequences compared with coincidental sharing between unrelated individuals. Fewer insertions were carried by abundant cord blood beta clonotypes, a similar but weaker trend appeared in young adult naive repertoires, and no such trend appeared in memory repertoires. The excess sharing between twins in beta out-of-frame sequences was weaker because fewer shared sequences reduced the signal-to-noise ratio. Zero-insertion analyses could be partly confounded by invariant T cells such as MAIT and iNKT, though diverse VJ usage argued against such confounding for most clonotypes. Because the same donors could not be followed over many years, the conclusions relied on cross-sectional statistical analysis.

Only healthy Caucasian donors were included. Miltenyi CD45RO+ enrichment and human naive T-cell isolation kits were used to isolate memory (CD45RO+) and naive T cells from PBMC. Taken from the germline V gene, the CDR1 and CDR2 loops are KGHDR and SFDVKD. From the cysteine through the phenylalanine, the CDR3 covers 18 amino acids. The DNA shown is the 54-base CDR3, in frame from base 1. For this chain, trimming is 4 bases at the V end and 1 base at the J end, and the number of junction bases without a gene match is 12. Receptor amplification or capture employed 5' RACE. The sample was run on an Illumina HiSeq 2000. A universal primer binding site was introduced by template switching, and a unique molecular identifier was present in the final cDNA, enabling accurate counting of TCR cDNA molecules. Specific primers in the conserved constant-segment region were used to synthesize first-strand cDNA for TCR alpha and beta chains. To control for contamination, every cDNA library carried two barcodes: a SMART-Mk sample barcode plus Illumina barcodes. TruSeq adapter sequences and Illumina sample barcodes were added in two successive PCR steps. The Illumina HiSeq platform was used with custom primers to sequence TCR alpha and beta cDNA libraries. The published analysis was carried out like this. MiGEC processed the raw reads to extract unique molecular identifiers, while MiXCR was used to determine the CDR3 positions. For each individual, recombination models were inferred using an EM algorithm with the repgenHMM and IGoR tools. Shared clonotypes were analyzed with the tcR package in R, and sharing was normalized by the product of cloneset sizes. To study raw recombination without the effects of thymic and clonal selection, out-of-frame nonproductive sequences were analyzed. Through fastp at Q25 and MiXCR, TCRdb rebuilt clones from the public reads, retaining in-frame beta chains. Records with the same CDR3 protein are collapsed into one entry carrying the most frequent genes and DNA. Here the V and J calls rest on TCRdb's processing, not on the authors' analysis. This sample is represented by 100,000 or so distinct CDR3 sequences; 5.9% of them were singletons. The top ten clonotypes cover less than 15% of the sample.

The sequence is built from TRBV24-1 and TRBJ1-5; 7 middle bases align to TRBD1. Specimen: memory T cells sorted from blood. The cell subset or site label here, explained by the study, means: CD45RO+ enriched T cells. The clonotype originates from a woman between 45 and 65 years old in good health. The bases read TGTGCCACCAGTGACTCGAGACAGGGTATCCTAAGCAATCAGCCCCAGCATTTT. Translation gives CATSDSRQGILSNQPQHF.